Below, one T cell receptor beta chain is given with its context. What antigen it recognizes has not been identified. No base-level quality is on record; no much larger clone is a single base apart. TCRbeta CDR3 regions were amplified from genomic DNA by means of the immunoSEQ Assay, a bias-controlled multiplex PCR. Per the source publication's procedure: The number of nucleated cells in each sample was estimated from the amplification of reference gene primers within the assay. To quantify the absolute abundance of each unique TCRbeta CDR3 rearrangement, sequence reads were collapsed and filtered. Productive Simpson clonality was computed per sample as the square root of Simpson's diversity index over productive rearrangements. In TCRdb, the immuneACCESS table is reduced to in-frame sequences with V and J assigned. These tables do not hold every clone; where another copy was compared, an unresolved V gene accounts for under half, and the others remain unexplained. V and J calls and clone size are as listed in that table; D and trimming were resolved from the DNA. The sample records about 130,000 clones, roughly three quarters of which are singletons. The top ten clonotypes cover about 1.9% of the sample.

This entry belongs to a study of blood T cell repertoires in COVID-19 (dated by TCRdb to the early 2020s). Looking at the study overall: Samples covering the acute and convalescent phases of COVID-19 were provided by collaborators in the United States, Italy and Spain. The material from the prospective study consisted of cDNA or gDNA derived from T cells, B-cell-depleted T cells, or PBMCs. The dataset comprised deeply sampled blood TCRbeta repertoires from subjects exposed to, actively infected with, or recovered from COVID-19. The repertoires were made available in a free public database intended to serve as a resource for research on the immune response to SARS-CoV-2. Samples came from the ongoing ImmuneRACE study (first 160 participants) plus 1,254 subjects from 6 global collaborators. The sample metadata nearly always contained a de-identified subject ID, COVID-19 status, age in years and sex. Where available, HLA class I and class II types were obtained from metadata supplied by the sample provider rather than from assay-based typing.

General conclusions and limits of the study: Clinical and demographic metadata were provided uncurated, with the amount varying by source and participant.

The germline V gene sets CDR1 to SGHTA and CDR2 to FQGNSA. The CDR3 has 15 amino acids, counting the end cysteine and phenylalanine. The read is trimmed to its CDR3 DNA, 45 bases read in frame from base 1. V is trimmed back by 6 bases and J by 0 bases, and the junction contains 5 bases that no gene match accounts for. Collaborating institutions collected whole blood in K2EDTA tubes following their own protocols. Collaborator samples were shipped for TCRbeta analysis as frozen whole blood, isolated PBMCs, or DNA extracted from either sample type. The clonotype was recovered from a woman aged 70-85 years with acute or convalescent COVID-19. Sequencing used peripheral blood. Recombination joined TRBV7-2 with TRBJ2-5; 9 middle bases align to TRBD2. The CDR3 protein sequence reads: CASSAGGRNQETQYF. In nucleotide form, the sequence is TGTGCCAGCAGTGCGGGGGGGCGGAACCAAGAGACCCAGTACTTC.